A selection of T cell receptor beta chains follows, all from one sample in a study of beta chain features in type 1 diabetes. Measured with immunoSEQ multiplex PCR; TCRdb has only the in-frame clones, and not every one. The table records under 20,000 clones, roughly 70% of them present only once. The specimen was stem cell memory CD4+ T cells from blood. The receptors derive from a young man with type 1 diabetes. Both conserved end residues are part of each CDR3. A D gene is named only where the DNA matches it firmly. Not every row has a clone size; where given, it reads once, few, many or a size class.

TRBJ1-4 - TRBV5-1 - TGCGCCAGCAGCTATAACAGGGAAACTAATGAAAAACTGTTTTTT CASSYNRETNEKLFF
TRBJ2-7 - TRBV2 TRBD2 TGTGCCACCGGGGGGGGTAGCGCCTCCTACGAGCAGTACTTC CATGGGSASYEQYF
TRBJ1-5 - TRBV7-2 - TGTGCCAGCAGCCCACGAGGAGGTCAGCCCCAGCATTTT CASSPRGGQPQHF
TRBJ1-4 once TRBV4-3 TRBD1 TGCGCCAGCAGCCAACGGAGGACAGGGTTTGGGACTAATGAAAAACTGTTTTTT CASSQRRTGFGTNEKLFF
TRBJ1-2 few TRBV20-1 - TGCAGTGCTAGAGATCTTAATGGCTACACCTTC CSARDLNGYTF
TRBJ1-3 few TRBV2 - TGTGCCAGCAGTGGGTACAGGAACTCTGGAAACACCATATATTTT CASSGYRNSGNTIYF
TRBJ2-7 - TRBV11-3 TRBD2 TGTGCCAGCAGTTTTGCAGCGGGGGCAACTTACGAGCAGTACTTC CASSFAAGATYEQYF
TRBJ1-2 - TRBV7-2 - TGTGCCAGCAGCGCAGACCCCCGGGAGCGGTATGGCTACACCTTC CASSADPRERYGYTF
TRBJ2-1 - TRBV2 TRBD2 TGTGCCAGCAGTTCAGTTAGCGGGGTAGGAAATGAGCAGTTCTTC CASSSVSGVGNEQFF
TRBJ2-3 - TRBV7-9 - TGTGCCAGCAGCTTAGTAGGGCTCGAGGGAGATACGCAGTATTTT CASSLVGLEGDTQYF
TRBJ1-2 once TRBV19 - TGTGCCAGTATCGGTGCAGGGCCCAGCTATGGCTACACCTTC CASIGAGPSYGYTF
TRBJ2-5 - TRBV10-3 TRBD2 TGTGCCATCAGTGAGTCAAGGGCTAGCGGCCTAGGCCAAGAGACCCAGTACTTC CAISESRASGLGQETQYF
TRBJ2-3 - TRBV27 - TGTGCCTCAGGGGTGGACACAGATACGCAGTATTTT CASGVDTDTQYF
TRBJ1-2 - TRBV2 - TGTGCCAGCAGTGAACAGGGAAGAAACTATGGCTACACCTTC CASSEQGRNYGYTF
TRBJ2-6 - TRBV5-1 TRBD1 TGCGCCAGCAGCTTGGACGGGTCAGGGGGCCGGTCTGGGGCCAACGTCCTGACTTTC CASSLDGSGGRSGANVLTF
TRBJ2-7 - TRBV19 TRBD2 TGTGCCAGTAGTACCCCTGGTACTAGCGGGGAGGCCAACTACGAGCAGTACTTC CASSTPGTSGEANYEQYF
TRBJ2-6 few TRBV7-9 - TGTGCCAGCAGCGTCGGGTACAGGGCGTCCCCTGGGGCCAACGTCCTGACTTTC CASSVGYRASPGANVLTF
TRBJ2-2 - TRBV7-2 - TGTGCCAGCAGCCCGAGGGACTCCCCGCCCGGGGAGCTGTTTTTT CASSPRDSPPGELFF
TRBJ2-7 - TRBV11-2 - TGTGCCAGCAGTTTGAGGGGGGGTACCCACGAGCAGTACTTC CASSLRGGTHEQYF